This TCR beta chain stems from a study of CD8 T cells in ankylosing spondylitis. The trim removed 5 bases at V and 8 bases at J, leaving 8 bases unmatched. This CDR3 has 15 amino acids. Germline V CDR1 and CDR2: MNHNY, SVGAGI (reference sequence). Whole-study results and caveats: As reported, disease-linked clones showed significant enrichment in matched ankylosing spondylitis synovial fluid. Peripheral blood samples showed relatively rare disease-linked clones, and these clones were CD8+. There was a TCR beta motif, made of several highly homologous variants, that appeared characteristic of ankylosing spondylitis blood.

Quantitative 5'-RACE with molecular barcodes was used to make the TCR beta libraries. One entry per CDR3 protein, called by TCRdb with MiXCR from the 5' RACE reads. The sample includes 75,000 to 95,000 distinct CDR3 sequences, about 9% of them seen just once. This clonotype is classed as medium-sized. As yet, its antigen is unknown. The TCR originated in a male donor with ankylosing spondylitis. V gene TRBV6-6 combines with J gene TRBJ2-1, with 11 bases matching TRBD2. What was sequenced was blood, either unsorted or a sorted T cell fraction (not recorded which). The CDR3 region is CASSTRTSGLHEQFF. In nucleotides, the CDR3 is TGTGCCAGCAGTACCAGGACTAGCGGGCTCCATGAGCAGTTCTTC.